These 24 T cell receptor beta chains were sequenced from one sample in a study of T cell repertoires in cytomegalovirus infection. TCRdb re-called the reads with MiXCR, one entry per CDR3 protein. The sample shows approximately 910,000 distinct CDR3 sequences, about a third of them seen only once. These receptors are not linked to any known antigen. The sample here was cultured CD8+ T cells from PBMCs, taken from culture after CMV antigen stimulation. These receptors originate from a human donor in good health (CMV status not recorded). Some clones in this sample may be carry-over from other donors' samples.

The CDR3 sequence is CASSFTGFHNEQFF. Written as DNA, the CDR3 is TGTGCCAGCAGCTTCACAGGGTTCCACAATGAGCAGTTCTTC. The rearrangement joins TRBV11-3 to TRBJ2-1; a weak D match, TRBD1 (6 bases). The CDR3 consists of 14 residues. The germline gives CDR1 SGHNT, CDR2 YENEEA. Trimming removed 3 bases from V and 5 bases from J, with 11 bases in between.

This clonotype occurred once. The genes are TRBV28 and TRBJ2-7; tentative D call: TRBD2 (6 bases). The V end was cut by 5 bases, the J end by 3 bases, with 14 bases between. CDR3 length: 14 amino acids. The germline CDR1 and CDR2 sequences are MDHEN and SYDVKM. CDR3 protein: CASSPATSLYEQYV. For the CDR3, the DNA is TGTGCCAGCAGTCCCGCGACTAGTCTCTACGAGCAGTACGTC.

This clonotype was detected only once. The chain carries TRBV20-1 and TRBJ2-7, with 9 bases that match TRBD2. Germline assignment: CDR1 DFQATT and CDR2 SNEGSKA (reference sequence). This CDR3 contains 14 residues. The CDR3 region has the DNA TGCAGTGCTAGAGCTCGCGGGGGGGCCTATGAGCAGTACGTC. This gives the protein CSARARGGAYEQYV.

This clonotype has a count of ten or more. The chain combines TRBV7-8 with TRBJ2-7; D remains unclear. V lost 6 bases to trimming and J lost 3 bases, with 9 bases between them. The germline V gene has CDR1 SGHVS and CDR2 FQNEAQ. The CDR3 sequence is 12 residues long. The CDR3 sequence is CASSSSYYEQYF. In DNA form, the CDR3 reads TGTGCCAGCAGTTCCTCTTACTACGAGCAGTACTTC.

The V gene is TRBV12-5, the J gene TRBJ2-1, with a possible D match to TRBD1 (6 bases). The V gene lost 6 bases and the J gene lost 2 bases, with 14 bases spanning the gap. Germline-derived CDR1 and CDR2 are LGHNT and FRNRAP. CDR3 length: 15 residues. The DNA for the CDR3 is TGTGCTAGTGGCTCTACAGGGTACCCCTACAATGAGCAGTTCTTC. Translation gives CASGSTGYPYNEQFF. Complete variable domain (other parts from reference TRBV12-5 and TRBJ2-1): DARVTQTPRHKVTEMGQEVTMRCQPILGHNTVFWYRQTMMQGLELLAYFRNRAPLDDSGMPKDRFSAEMPDATLATLKIQPSEPRDSAVYFCASGSTGYPYNEQFFGPGTRLTVL.

In this sample, this clonotype turned up a few times. The chain recombines TRBV7-6 with TRBJ1-3, with D unresolved. The CDR3 length is 12 residues. The ends were cut back, 5 bases at V and 4 bases at J, with 6 bases in the middle. The germline CDR1 and CDR2 sequences are SGHVS and FNYEAQ. The CDR3 sequence is CASSAKGNTIYF. In DNA form, the CDR3 reads TGTGCCAGCAGCGCAAAAGGAAACACCATATATTTT.

This clonotype was recorded many times. The chain is built from TRBV7-8 and TRBJ2-7; no reliable D call. This CDR3 contains 12 residues. The germline V and J ends were trimmed by 5 bases and 4 bases, with 9 bases remaining between them. The V gene's germline CDR1 is SGHVS and CDR2 FQNEAQ. CDR3 bases: TGTGCCAGCAGCAGTACACTTTACGAGCAGTACGTC. Translated, it gives CASSSTLYEQYV.

The V call is TRBV6-5, the J call TRBJ1-4; D is ambiguous. V was cut by 0 bases and J by 0 bases, with 14 bases left in between. This CDR3 contains 18 residues. Per the germline V gene, CDR1 is MNHEY and CDR2 is SVGAGI. The CDR3 nucleotides are TGTGCCAGCAGTTACTCTTGGCCAGCCGCCCCAACTAATGAAAAACTGTTTTTT. Translated: CASSYSWPAAPTNEKLFF.

A remark on this clonotype: One base away lies a much larger clone, so this may be a sequencing read error. The chain couples TRBV12-3 or TRBV12-4 to TRBJ2-1, with TRBD2 as a possible D gene (6 bases). There are 14 residues in the CDR3. CDR3 loop: CASRFLGGDNKQFF. Here the CDR3 DNA reads TGTGCCAGCAGATTCCTCGGGGGTGACAATAAGCAGTTCTTC.

The rearrangement joins TRBV6-5 to TRBJ1-4; D unresolved. Per the germline V gene, CDR1 is MNHEY and CDR2 is SVGAGI. V was shortened by 6 bases and J by 0 bases, with 5 bases between the two germline ends. This CDR3 comprises 13 residues. The CDR3 sequence: CASRPTTNEKLFF. CDR3 DNA: TGTGCCAGCAGACCAACAACTAATGAAAAACTGTTTTTT.

This clonotype turned up a few times. The chain has TRBV5-8 and TRBJ1-5, with 7 bases that match TRBD1. From germline, CDR1 is SGHTS and CDR2 YDEGEE. V lost 4 bases to trimming and J lost 1 base; unmatched junction nucleotides: 8. The CDR3 sequence is 16 residues long. The CDR3 here is CASSVTGSASNQPQHF. As DNA, the CDR3 is TGTGCCAGCAGCGTGACAGGGTCGGCGAGCAATCAGCCCCAGCATTTT. The full variable domain, with the rest looked up from reference TRBV5-8 and TRBJ1-5, is EAGVTQSPTHLIKTRGQQATLRCSPISGHTSVYWYQQALGLGLQFLLWYDEGEERNRGNFPPRFSGRQFPNYSSELNVNALELEDSALYLCASSVTGSASNQPQHFGDGTRLSIL.

The CDR3 loop is CASSGAAKYSPLHF. Here the CDR3 DNA reads TGTGCCAGTAGTGGTGCCGCCAAATATTCACCCCTCCACTTT. The chain combines TRBV19 with TRBJ1-6; no clear D. The CDR3 has 14 amino acids. Germline V gene sequence: CDR1 LNHDA, CDR2 SQIVND (reference sequence). Between the trimmed V and J ends, which lost 5 bases and 8 bases, there was a span of 13 bases.

Many counts were recorded for this clonotype. This chain uses TRBV7-9 with TRBJ2-3, with 15 nucleotides matching TRBD2. Trimming cost V 5 bases and J 5 bases; bases outside gene matches: 11. Germline assignment: CDR1 SEHNR and CDR2 FQNEAQ (reference sequence). This CDR3 is built from 18 residues. CDR3: CASSRGLAGGPTRDTQYF. CDR3 in DNA: TGTGCCAGCAGCCGCGGACTAGCGGGGGGGCCGACAAGAGATACGCAGTATTTT.

This clonotype appeared a single time. The chain couples TRBV6-1 to TRBJ2-7, with a possible D match to TRBD2 (5 bases). Trimming pared 0 bases from V and 6 bases from J, leaving 15 bases between. Germline V CDR1 and CDR2: MNHNS, SASEGT. The CDR3 length is 15 residues. CDR3 in DNA: TGTGCCAGCAGTGAAGCGCTTCGGGGTAGCCGCGAGCAGTACTTC. It yields the protein CASSEALRGSREQYF.

This clonotype was recorded a few times. The CDR3, as DNA: TGTGCCAGCGGCCGTGGGGCAGGCATTGGGTCGTATGGCTACACCTTC. Translated, it gives CASGRGAGIGSYGYTF. V gene TRBV28 combines with J gene TRBJ1-2, with D tentatively TRBD1 (5 bases). The CDR3 has 16 residues. Germline V CDR1 and CDR2: MDHEN, SYDVKM. V dropped 8 bases and J dropped 5 bases, with 24 bases sitting between them.

This clonotype has a handful of counts. This chain uses TRBV27 with TRBJ1-5; D is ambiguous. V lost 5 bases to trimming and J lost 5 bases, with 10 bases between them. This CDR3 has 13 amino acids. Germline CDR1 MNHEY, CDR2 SMNVEV (reference sequence). Here the CDR3 DNA reads TGTGCCAGCAGTAGTAGTTGGCATCAGCCCCAGCATTTT. This translates into CASSSSWHQPQHF.

Comment on this clonotype: At one boundary the junction diverges from the germline segment, which might be a read error. The chain employs TRBV7-3 and TRBJ2-1; D is undetermined. Germline CDR1 and CDR2: SGHTA and FQGTGA. This CDR3 has 11 amino acids. The CDR3 loop reads CASSLMGEQLF. The DNA for the CDR3 is TGTGCCAGCAGCTTAATGGGTGAGCAGCTCTTC.

In its sample, this clonotype was seen a few times. The J gene is TRBJ1-4, the V gene TRBV7-8, with a tentative D call TRBD1 (6 bases). CDR3 size: 17 residues. V was cut by 1 base and J by 0 bases, with 12 bases left in between. CDR1 is SGHVS and CDR2 is FQNEAQ in the germline V gene. The CDR3 DNA is TGTGCCAGCAGCTTAGAGGGGGGACGGGCAACTAATGAAAAACTGTTTTTT. It is translated as CASSLEGGRATNEKLFF.

This clonotype was seen only a few times. The chain employs TRBV20-1 and TRBJ2-3, with D possibly TRBD1 on 7 matching bases. V was pared by 5 bases and J by 0 bases, with 24 bases between. The CDR3 consists of 18 residues. The germline V gene encodes CDR1 DFQATT and CDR2 SNEGSKA (reference sequence). The CDR3 DNA sequence: TGCAGTGCTCCTCAAGGGGGCGGGGACGTCCCTAGCACAGATACGCAGTATTTT. This gives the protein CSAPQGGGDVPSTDTQYF.

V usage is TRBV7-3 and J usage is TRBJ2-3, with D perhaps TRBD2 (6 bases). Trimming stripped 4 bases from V and 3 bases from J, with 17 bases between. The CDR3 runs to 16 residues. Germline V gene sequence: CDR1 SGHTA, CDR2 FQGTGA. CDR3 coding DNA: TGTGCCAGCAGCTCCCCTGCGGGGCGGAAAACAGATACGCAGTATTTT. It is translated as CASSSPAGRKTDTQYF. Variable domain in full (rest from reference TRBV7-3 and TRBJ2-3): GAGVSQTPSNKVTEKGKYVELRCDPISGHTALYWYRQSLGQGPEFLIYFQGTGAADDSGLPNDRFFAVRPEGSVSTLKIQRTERGDSAVYLCASSSPAGRKTDTQYFGPGTRLTVL.

This clonotype has ten or more counts. The rearrangement uses TRBV6-1 and TRBJ2-1; 9 nucleotides match TRBD2. The germline V gene has CDR1 MNHNS and CDR2 SASEGT. V lost 2 bases, J lost 7 bases, and 6 bases stayed unmatched. The CDR3 sequence is 15 residues long. The CDR3 DNA reads TGTGCCAGCAGTGAACAGGGCGGGGGGGGAAATGAGCAGTTCTTC. Translated, it gives CASSEQGGGGNEQFF.

About this clonotype: The germline gene is not matched at one end of the junction; a read error may be the cause. This chain uses TRBV19 with TRBJ1-2; no clear D gene. The CDR3 runs 12 residues. Germline loops: CDR1 LNHDA, CDR2 SQIVND (reference sequence). The CDR3 here is CVSSAINYGYTF. The CDR3, as DNA: TGTGTCAGTAGTGCAATTAACTATGGCTACACCTTC.

This sequence joins TRBV24-1 and TRBJ2-7; D is ambiguous. This CDR3 is 13 amino acids long. CDR1 and CDR2 (germline): KGHDR, SFDVKD. Trimming stripped 2 bases from V and 4 bases from J, with 8 bases between. Here the CDR3 reads CATSDSDGYEQYF. The CDR3 DNA reads as TGTGCCACCAGTGATTCGGACGGGTACGAGCAGTACTTC.

In its sample, this clonotype was seen a few times. This chain connects TRBV10-2 to TRBJ2-7; D is perhaps TRBD2 (5 bases). The CDR3 length is 14 residues. The germline V gene encodes CDR1 WSHSY and CDR2 SAAADI. Between the trimmed V and J ends, which lost 0 bases and 0 bases, there was a span of 6 bases. Here the CDR3 DNA reads TGCGCCAGCAGTGAGTCAGGGAGCTCCTACGAGCAGTACTTC. Amino acids: CASSESGSSYEQYF.